Here is one T cell receptor beta chain with its context. These data are taken from a study of blood T cell repertoires in COVID-19. Germline V gene sequence: CDR1 MNHEY, CDR2 SVGAGI. The CDR3 totals 15 residues. Trimming removed 5 bases from V and 4 bases from J, with 17 bases in between. Libraries were prepared by immunoSEQ multiplex PCR; TCRdb keeps only in-frame clonotypes and omits some of them. The repertoire holds about 200,000 clones, with about 81% as singletons. The sequence came from a woman of 80 years or more with COVID-19, enrolled during active disease. The sequenced sample consisted of peripheral blood. This chain joins TRBV6-5 and TRBJ1-1; D possibly corresponds to TRBD1 (6 bases). CDR3 region: CASSPWDTRSTEAFF. In nucleotides, the CDR3 is TGTGCCAGCAGTCCTTGGGACACTCGGAGCACTGAAGCTTTCTTT.